This T cell receptor (beta chain) was sequenced in a study of shared T cell receptors in the human thymus. CDR3 length: 12 residues. Only in-frame clones appear in the TCRdb table, and some are missing; sequencing was by immunoSEQ multiplex PCR. The sample has approximately 400,000 clones, approximately 95% seen once. The clonotype was recovered from a human donor. The chain links TRBV21-1 to TRBJ1-4. TRBV21-1 corresponds to a pseudogene. The sequenced sample was thymocytes. CDR3 residues: CASGGASEKLFF. Written as DNA, the CDR3 is TGTGCCAGCGGGGGGGCAAGTGAAAAACTGTTTTTT.